This TCR beta chain was sequenced during a study of blood T cell repertoires in COVID-19. This CDR3 has 15 amino acids. V lost 2 bases, J lost 4 bases, and 12 bases lay in between. CDR1 is LGHDT and CDR2 is YNNKEL in the germline V gene (reference sequence). In this sample, this clone turned up once. Original methodology: Reference gene primer amplification gave estimated nucleated cell counts. Libraries were prepared by immunoSEQ multiplex PCR; TCRdb keeps only in-frame clonotypes and omits some of them. V and J calls and clone size are copied from that table; D and trimming were computed from the DNA. The table includes about 160,000 clones, around 75% detected once.

The sequenced sample was peripheral blood. The chain carries TRBV3-1 (or the pseudogene TRBV3-2) and TRBJ2-1; no firm D call. The TCR was taken from a woman older than 75 with acute or convalescent COVID-19. Here the CDR3 reads CASSQLPGFYNEQFF. As DNA, the CDR3 is TGTGCCAGCAGCCAATTGCCAGGTTTTTACAATGAGCAGTTCTTC.